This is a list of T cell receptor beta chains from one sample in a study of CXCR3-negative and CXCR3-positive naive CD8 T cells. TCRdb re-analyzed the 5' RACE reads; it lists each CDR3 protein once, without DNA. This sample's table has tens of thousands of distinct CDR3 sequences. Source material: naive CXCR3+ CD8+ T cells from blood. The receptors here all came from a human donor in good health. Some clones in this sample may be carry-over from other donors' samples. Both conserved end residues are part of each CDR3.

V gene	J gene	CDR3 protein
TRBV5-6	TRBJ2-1	CASSFNGVGNEQFF
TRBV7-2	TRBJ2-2	CASSLDPGDGELFF
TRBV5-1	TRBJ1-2	CASSLEKAGRGYTF
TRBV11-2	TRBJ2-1	CASSLDSQRVLNEQFF
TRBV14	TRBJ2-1	CASSPTSGSNEQFF
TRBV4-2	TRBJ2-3	CASSQAPTAADTQYF
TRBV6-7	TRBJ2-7	CASSYGMGRGEQYF
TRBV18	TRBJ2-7	CASSHPRDRGYYEQYF
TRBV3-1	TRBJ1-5	CASSQEGVGRDQPQHF
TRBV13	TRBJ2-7	CASNKALAGGFYEQYF
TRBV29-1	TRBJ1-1	CSPYWGTEAFF
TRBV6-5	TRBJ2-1	CASSPGLAGYNEQFF
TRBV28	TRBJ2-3	CASSSGGPDTQYF
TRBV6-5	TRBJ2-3	CASSIDWTDTQYF
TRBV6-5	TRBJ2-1	CASQFGASSYNKQFF
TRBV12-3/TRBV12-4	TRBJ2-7	CASSLVAGGSYEQYF
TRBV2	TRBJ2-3	CASGNRGPTDTQYF
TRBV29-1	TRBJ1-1	CSVAQGGQAFF
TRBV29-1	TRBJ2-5	CSVAGTGRRETQYF
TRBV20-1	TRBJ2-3	CSASTGTTDTQYF
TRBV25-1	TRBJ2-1	CASLGKASSYNEQFF
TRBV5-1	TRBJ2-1	CASSQVAGPSSYNEQFF
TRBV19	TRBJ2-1	CASSPLGLASYNEQFF
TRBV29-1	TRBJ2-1	CSVAGLAGYNEQFF
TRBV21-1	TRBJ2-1	CASSKVGDRTEQFF
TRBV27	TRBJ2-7	CASSLSGAGSYEQYF
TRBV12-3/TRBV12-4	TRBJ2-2	CASSLGGPGELFF
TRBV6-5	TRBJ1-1	CASSSQGAEAFF
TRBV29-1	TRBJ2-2	CSVEVPGYTGELFF
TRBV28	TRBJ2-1	CASSLGSSSYNEQFF
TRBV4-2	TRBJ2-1	CASSSLDEQFF
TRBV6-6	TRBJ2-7	CASSYGQAAEQYF
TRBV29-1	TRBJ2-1	CSVALVSYNEQFF
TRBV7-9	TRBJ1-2	CASNAGDRGFHGYTF
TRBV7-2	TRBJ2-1	CASSFFGRSSYNEQFF
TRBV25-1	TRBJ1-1	CASSESQARNTEAFF
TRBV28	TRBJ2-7	CASSLSIEQYF
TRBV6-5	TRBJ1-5	CASSPGSNQPQHF
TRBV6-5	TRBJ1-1	CASQTGSTEAFF
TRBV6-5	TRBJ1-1	CASSYGPGSTEAFF
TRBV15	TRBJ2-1	CATSLPTYGNEQFF
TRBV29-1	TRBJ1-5	CSVALSGNQPQHF
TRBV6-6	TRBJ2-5	CASSPKEGPTLIRETQYF
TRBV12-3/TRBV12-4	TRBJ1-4	CASSFGGEHEKLFF
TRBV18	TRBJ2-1	CASSLYTSRDSPSFYNEQFF
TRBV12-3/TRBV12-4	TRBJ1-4	CASSQGADATNEKLFF
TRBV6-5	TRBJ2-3	CATRELAASTDTQYF
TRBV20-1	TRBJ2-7	CSAPIRRTGTYEQYF
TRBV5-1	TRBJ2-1	CASSLDVGRSYNEQFF
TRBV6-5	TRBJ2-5	CASSYDRGEEETQYF
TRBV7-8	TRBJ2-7	CASSWTVPYEQYF
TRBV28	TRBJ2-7	CASSLGQGASVYEQYF
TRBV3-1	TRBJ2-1	CASSQDSGGAEGNEQFF
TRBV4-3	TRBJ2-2	CASSQQGQTTGELFF
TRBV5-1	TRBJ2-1	CASSSGDLNEQFF